The 13 T cell receptor beta chains below come from one sample, sequenced in a study of CD8+ T cells in alopecia areata. In each case, RNA was isolated and then reverse transcribed into cDNA as the sequencing template. Some clones are missing from TCRdb's copy, which holds only in-frame ones; the method was immunoSEQ multiplex PCR. The sample holds tens of thousands of clones, 60% to 85% seen once. The sequenced sample consisted of NKG2D-low CD8+ T cells sorted from blood. These TCRs come from a human donor with alopecia areata.

This clone showed up just once. DNA for the CDR3: TGTGCCAGCAGCCAGGCTAGCGGGGGGGCCGTAGATACGCAGTATTTT. Its translation is CASSQASGGAVDTQYF. The rearrangement joins TRBV4-2 to TRBJ2-3, with TRBD2 matching over 12 bases. The CDR3 is 16 amino acids. The germline V gene encodes CDR1 LGHNA and CDR2 YNFKEQ. V dropped 3 bases and J dropped 5; count of bases not matched to a gene: 6.

V is TRBV29-1 and J is TRBJ2-7; 8 bases agree with TRBD1. The CDR3 consists of 12 residues. Germline values: CDR1 SQVTM, CDR2 ANQGSEA. Germline trimming cut 4 bases from V and 6 bases from J; bases unmatched to any gene: 5. CDR3 protein: CSVAGQVGEQYF. CDR3 sequence (DNA): TGCAGCGTTGCGGGACAGGTCGGCGAGCAGTACTTC.

V gene TRBV11-2 combines with J gene TRBJ1-1; maybe TRBD1 (6 bases). Between the trimmed V and J ends, which lost 5 bases and 4 bases, there was a span of 14 bases. Looked up from germline, CDR1 is SGHAT and CDR2 is FQNNGV. The CDR3 spans 14 residues. This CDR3 is CASSPQGQGTEAFF. In DNA form, the CDR3 reads TGTGCCAGCAGCCCCCAGGGACAAGGCACTGAAGCTTTCTTT.

Note on this clone: A read error may account for a junction end that differs from germline. This rearrangement joins TRBV29-1 to TRBJ1-1; D is possibly TRBD1 (5 bases). The CDR3 has 11 amino acids. CDR1 is SQVTM and CDR2 is ANQGSEA in the germline V gene. The CDR3 loop is CSADSPLEALF. DNA for the CDR3: TGCAGCGCTGACAGTCCTCTTGAAGCTCTCTTT.

V usage is TRBV29-1 and J usage is TRBJ2-7; 13 positions agree with TRBD2. The CDR3 runs to 13 residues. Germline V gene data show CDR1 as SQVTM and CDR2 as ANQGSEA. The junction had 2 bases not matched to a gene; V was cut back by 7 bases and J by 2 bases. CDR3 in DNA: TGCAGCGCCGGACTAGCGGGAGCCTACGAGCAGTACTTC. This gives the protein CSAGLAGAYEQYF.

The chain combines TRBV7-9 with TRBJ2-5; tentatively, D is TRBD1 (5 bases). This CDR3 has 13 residues. Trimming left V 5 bases short and J 5 bases short, with 12 bases between. Germline assignment: CDR1 SEHNR and CDR2 FQNEAQ (reference sequence). In DNA, the CDR3 is TGTGCCAGCAGCACAGGCCCCATCGAGACCCAGTACTTC. It is translated as CASSTGPIETQYF.

V gene TRBV5-4 combines with J gene TRBJ2-7; no reliable D call. This CDR3 spans 11 amino acids. Germline assignment: CDR1 SGHNT and CDR2 YYREEE (reference sequence). The V gene lost 0 bases and the J gene lost 7 bases, with 5 bases spanning the gap. The chain's CDR3 is CASSLGAEQYF. CDR3 nucleotides: TGTGCCAGCAGCTTGGGCGCGGAGCAGTACTTC.

The chain combines TRBV6-6 with TRBJ2-3; perhaps TRBD2 as D (5 bases). Germline V CDR1 and CDR2: MNHNY, SVGAGI (reference sequence). Between the trimmed V and J ends, which lost 5 bases and 3 bases, there was a span of 9 bases. The CDR3 covers 13 residues. This chain's CDR3 is CASSILVTDTQYF. CDR3 nucleotide sequence: TGTGCCAGCAGTATACTAGTTACAGATACGCAGTATTTT.

The genes are TRBV6-5 and TRBJ1-1, with TRBD1 matching 7 bases. This CDR3 has 15 amino acids. The germline V gene has CDR1 MNHEY and CDR2 SVGAGI. V was pared by 5 bases and J by 5 bases, with 11 bases of the junction left unmatched. CDR3 sequence (DNA): TGTGCCAGCAGTCCACTGACAGGGTTGATGACTGAAGCTTTCTTT. Translating it yields CASSPLTGLMTEAFF.

The gene calls are TRBV13 and TRBJ2-5, with D unclear. The V gene lost 3 bases and the J gene lost 4 bases, with 3 bases spanning the gap. This CDR3 region has 11 residues. Germline values: CDR1 PRHDT, CDR2 FYEKMQ (reference sequence). CDR3 sequence reads: CASSLRETQYF. CDR3 sequence (DNA): TGTGCCAGCAGCTTGAGAGAGACCCAGTACTTC.

The V call is TRBV27, the J call TRBJ1-1; D gene ambiguous. Per the germline V gene, CDR1 is MNHEY and CDR2 is SMNVEV (reference sequence). Trimming pared 7 bases from V and 0 bases from J, leaving 12 bases between. This CDR3 has 14 amino acids. CDR3 nucleotide sequence: TGTGCCAGCATCGGCGGTATTATGAACACTGAAGCTTTCTTT. Its protein is CASIGGIMNTEAFF.

The chain has TRBV4-1 and TRBJ1-6; the D gene is possibly TRBD1 (6 bases). CDR3 length: 14 residues. The germline V gene has CDR1 MGHRA and CDR2 YSYEKL. Trimming cost V 0 bases and J 7 bases, with 7 bases left between them. The CDR3 DNA reads TGCGCCAGCAGCCAAGAAGGGGGGAATTCACCCCTCCACTTT. Its translation: CASSQEGGNSPLHF.

The chain employs TRBV4-2 and TRBJ2-5; tentative D call: TRBD2 (6 bases). V was clipped by 1 base and J by 0 bases, with 9 bases between them. Germline-derived CDR1 and CDR2 are LGHNA and YNFKEQ. This CDR3 spans 15 amino acids. DNA of the CDR3: TGTGCCAGCAGCCAAGTAGGGGACTACCAAGAGACCCAGTACTTC. This sequence encodes CASSQVGDYQETQYF.